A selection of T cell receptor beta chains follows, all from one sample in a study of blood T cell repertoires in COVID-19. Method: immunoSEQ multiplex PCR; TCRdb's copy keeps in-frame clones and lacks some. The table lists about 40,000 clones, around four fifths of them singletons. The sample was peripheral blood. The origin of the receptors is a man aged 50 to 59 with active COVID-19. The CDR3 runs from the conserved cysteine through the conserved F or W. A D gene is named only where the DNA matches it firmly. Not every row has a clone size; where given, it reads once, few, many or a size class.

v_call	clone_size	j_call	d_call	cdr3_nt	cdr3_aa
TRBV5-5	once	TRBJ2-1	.	TGTGCCAGCAGCTTAACAGGGACCTCCTACAATGAGCAGTTCTTC	CASSLTGTSYNEQFF
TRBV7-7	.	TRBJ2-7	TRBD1	TGTGCTAGCAGCCCAGGGACAGGGGATTGGGGCGAGCAGTACTTC	CASSPGTGDWGEQYF
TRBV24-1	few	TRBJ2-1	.	TGTGCCACCAGTGACCAGGGCCAGTTCAATGAGCAGTTCTTC	CATSDQGQFNEQFF
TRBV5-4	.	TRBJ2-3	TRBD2	TGTGCCAGCAGCTTGGCCCGCTTGAGCGGGGGTACAGATACGCAGTATTTT	CASSLARLSGGTDTQYF
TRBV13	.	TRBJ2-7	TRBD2	TGTGCCAGCAGCTTAGGGAGACTAGCTGCCGAGCAGTACTTC	CASSLGRLAAEQYF
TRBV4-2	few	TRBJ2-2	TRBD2	TGTGCCAGCAACCTCGTAAGCGGGGGGGTCGTGAACACCGGGGAGCTGTTTTTT	CASNLVSGGVVNTGELFF
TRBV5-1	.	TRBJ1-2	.	TGCGCCAGCAGCTTGGGTCCGGGTAATAACTATGGCTACACCTTC	CASSLGPGNNYGYTF
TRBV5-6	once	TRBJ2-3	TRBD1	TGTGCCAGCAGGGGTTGGACAGGTGGGGAAGATACGCAGTATTTT	CASRGWTGGEDTQYF
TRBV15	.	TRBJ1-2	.	TGTGCCACCAGCAGAGGACTTGAGACCAGCTATGGCTACACCTTC	CATSRGLETSYGYTF
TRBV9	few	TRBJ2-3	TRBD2	TGTGCCAGCAGCCTAGCGGGAACGGGCACAGATACGCAGTATTTT	CASSLAGTGTDTQYF
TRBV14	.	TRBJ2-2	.	TGTGCCAGCAGCCAGCGGGGAAACACCGGGGAGCTGTTTTTT	CASSQRGNTGELFF
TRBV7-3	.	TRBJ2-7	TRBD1	TGTGCCAGCAGCTTAACCCCCGGGACAGGGGGCGCCGGGCAGTACTTC	CASSLTPGTGGAGQYF
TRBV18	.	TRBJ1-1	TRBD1	TGTGCCAGCTCACCGGGTCAGGGGGCCACTGAAGCTTTCTTT	CASSPGQGATEAFF
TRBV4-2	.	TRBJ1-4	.	TGTGCCAGCAGCCAAGGGAGCGCTGGGGAAAAACTGTTTTTT	CASSQGSAGEKLFF
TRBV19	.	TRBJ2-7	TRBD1	TGTGCCAGTAGTCACTTGCACAGGGGGGAGCAGTACTTC	CASSHLHRGEQYF
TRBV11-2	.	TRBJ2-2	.	TGTGCCAGCAGCTTAAGGCAGCGACTGAACACCGGGGAGCTGTTTTTT	CASSLRQRLNTGELFF
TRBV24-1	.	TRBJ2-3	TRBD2	TGTGCCACCAGTGAAGGACTAGCGGGAGTTAGCACAGATACGCAGTATTTT	CATSEGLAGVSTDTQYF
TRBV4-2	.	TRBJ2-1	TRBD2	TGTGCCAGCAGCGCTACCCCTCTAGCGGGCTCCTACAATGAGCAGTTCTTC	CASSATPLAGSYNEQFF
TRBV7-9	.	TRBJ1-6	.	TGTGCCAGCAGCTTTGAGGGACTGACGAATTCACCCCTCCACTTT	CASSFEGLTNSPLHF
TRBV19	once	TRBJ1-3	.	TGTGCCAGTAGTACCAACACCATCTCCAACACCATATATTTT	CASSTNTISNTIYF
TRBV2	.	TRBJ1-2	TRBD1	TGTGCCAGCAGCTGGAAAGACAGGGGACTTGGCGGCTACACCTTC	CASSWKDRGLGGYTF
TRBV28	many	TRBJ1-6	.	TGTGCCAGCAGGTGGACTGTTGATAATTCACCCCTCCACTTT	CASRWTVDNSPLHF
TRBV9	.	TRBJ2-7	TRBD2	TGTGCCAGCAGCGGAATAGCGGGAGACAGCGAGCAGTACTTC	CASSGIAGDSEQYF
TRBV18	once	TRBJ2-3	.	TGTGCCAGCTCACCGGATTTAAGGGGCGGAGATACGCAGTATTTT	CASSPDLRGGDTQYF
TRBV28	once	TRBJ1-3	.	TGTGCCACTCAGGTTCCTGGAAACACCATATATTTT	CATQVPGNTIYF
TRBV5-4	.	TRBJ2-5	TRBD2	TGTGCCAGCAGCTTGGGAGGACTAGCGGGGACTTTGGGGTCCCAGTACTTC	CASSLGGLAGTLGSQYF
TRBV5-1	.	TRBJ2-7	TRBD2	TGCGCCAGCAGCTTGGGCGGGAGTGCCCCCTACGAGCAGTACTTC	CASSLGGSAPYEQYF
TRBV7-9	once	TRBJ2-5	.	TGTGCCAGCAGCTTAGAGGGGAGGCAGACCCAGTACTTC	CASSLEGRQTQYF
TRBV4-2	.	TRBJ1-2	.	TGTGCCAGCAGCCTGACTGTGGCCTCCGTATATGGCTACACCTTC	CASSLTVASVYGYTF
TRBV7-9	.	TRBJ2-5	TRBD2	TGTGCCAGCAGATCACTAGCGGGAGGGCTTGGGGAGACCCAGTACTTC	CASRSLAGGLGETQYF
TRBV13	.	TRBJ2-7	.	TGTGCCAGCAGCTTATGGGGAGCTCTCTACGAGCAGTACTTC	CASSLWGALYEQYF